The 18 T cell receptor beta chains listed next were all sequenced from one sample in a study of shared clonotypes between healthy human individuals. The assay was immunoSEQ multiplex PCR, and TCRdb's table has in-frame clones only and misses some. The sample has 2,500,000 or so clones, approximately 90% seen once. The sample consisted of naive CD4+ T cells from PBMCs. Subset given: CD45RA+ positively selected. Source of these receptors: a man younger than 30 in good health. Some clones in this sample may be carry-over from other donors' samples.

The rearrangement joins TRBV5-6 to TRBJ2-1, with TRBD2 as a possible D gene (6 bases). V was trimmed by 4 bases and J by 4 bases, leaving 15 bases between them. The V gene's germline CDR1 is SGHDT and CDR2 YYEEEE. The CDR3 consists of 15 residues. CDR3 loop: CASSPSVAAYNEQFF. CDR3 sequence (DNA): TGTGCCAGCAGCCCCTCGGTAGCGGCATACAATGAGCAGTTCTTC.

The table lists this clone with a count of one. This chain uses TRBV30 with TRBJ2-7; D not certain. Germline V gene lookup returns CDR1 GTSNPN and CDR2 SVGIG (reference sequence). The CDR3 length is 13 residues. The germline V and J ends were trimmed by 0 bases and 6 bases, with 12 bases remaining between them. The CDR3 sequence is CAWSVGTGSEQYF. The CDR3, as DNA: TGTGCCTGGAGTGTGGGTACCGGGTCCGAGCAGTACTTC.

The chain employs TRBV7-2 and TRBJ2-7; D not certain. Per the germline V gene, CDR1 is SGHTA and CDR2 is FQGNSA. The CDR3 has 16 residues. V was pared by 5 bases and J by 2 bases, with 19 bases between. CDR3 protein: CASSVRMLPPTYEQYF. For the CDR3, the DNA is TGTGCCAGCAGCGTTAGAATGCTCCCCCCTACCTACGAGCAGTACTTC.

This chain uses TRBV5-1 with TRBJ2-3, with 7 bases matching TRBD2. V shed 2 bases, J shed 4 bases, and the junction held 4 bases outside the gene matches. The CDR3 has 14 residues. Germline loops: CDR1 SGHRS, CDR2 YFSETQ. This chain's CDR3 is CASSFGGSADTQYF. In nucleotides, the CDR3 is TGCGCCAGCAGCTTCGGGGGGTCAGCAGATACGCAGTATTTT.

The chain employs TRBV4-1 and TRBJ2-5, with D possibly matching TRBD2 (6 bases). The CDR3 has 14 residues. CDR1 and CDR2 from the germline V gene are MGHRA and YSYEKL. Between the trimmed V and J ends, which lost 3 bases and 7 bases, there was a span of 15 bases. CDR3 residues: CASSQPLGRRTQYF. The CDR3 nucleotides read TGCGCCAGCAGCCAGCCCCTAGGGAGGCGGACCCAGTACTTC.

V gene TRBV28 combines with J gene TRBJ2-5; 12 nucleotides match TRBD2. The CDR3 length is 17 residues. The germline CDR1 and CDR2 sequences are MDHEN and SYDVKM. J was trimmed by 5 bases and V by 6 bases; bases with no gene match: 13. CDR3 sequence reads: CASSYSRLAGARETQYF. DNA for the CDR3: TGTGCCAGCAGCTATAGCCGACTAGCGGGAGCCCGGGAGACCCAGTACTTC.

This clone has just one count. This sequence joins TRBV11-2 and TRBJ2-7; no firm D call. V gave up 5 bases and J gave up 0 bases, with 17 bases separating them. Germline V gene lookup returns CDR1 SGHAT and CDR2 FQNNGV. The CDR3 is 16 residues long. Here the CDR3 reads CASSPTPWAASYEQYF. CDR3 nucleotides: TGTGCCAGCAGCCCCACACCCTGGGCAGCCTCCTACGAGCAGTACTTC.

A word on this clone: Other DNA sequences within the sample encode an identical CDR3. The CDR3 spells CAWTGSGNQPQHF. The CDR3 nucleotides read TGTGCCTGGACAGGGAGCGGCAATCAGCCCCAGCATTTT. The V gene is TRBV30, the J gene TRBJ1-5; possibly TRBD1 for D (5 bases). The germline gives CDR1 GTSNPN, CDR2 SVGIG (reference sequence). Trimming removed 4 bases at V and 2 bases at J, with 9 bases between. The CDR3 totals 13 residues.

This chain connects TRBV19 to TRBJ2-3, with D unclear. The CDR3 sequence is 16 residues long. V was trimmed by 2 bases and J by 2 bases, leaving 14 bases between them. Looked up from germline, CDR1 is LNHDA and CDR2 is SQIVND (reference sequence). CDR3 protein: CASSISLGRPTDTQYF. The CDR3 nucleotides are TGTGCCAGTAGTATATCTTTGGGCAGGCCCACAGATACGCAGTATTTT.

V is TRBV13 and J is TRBJ2-7; D is ambiguous. The germline V gene encodes CDR1 PRHDT and CDR2 FYEKMQ (reference sequence). The CDR3 is 19 residues long. With 3 bases removed from V and 0 bases from J, the gap between germline ends came to 24 bases. This CDR3 is CASSFNPRSGPSSSYEQYF. CDR3 in DNA: TGTGCCAGCAGCTTTAACCCAAGATCAGGCCCCTCCTCCTCCTACGAGCAGTACTTC. Together with reference TRBV13 and TRBJ2-7, the CDR3 gives the full variable domain: AAGVIQSPRHLIKEKRETATLKCYPIPRHDTVYWYQQGPGQDPQFLISFYEKMQSDKGSIPDRFSAQQFSDYHSELNMSSLELGDSALYFCASSFNPRSGPSSSYEQYFGPGTRLTVT.

V gene TRBV7-9 combines with J gene TRBJ2-2; maybe TRBD1 (6 bases). V was pared by 3 bases and J by 1 base, with 9 bases between. Germline V gene data show CDR1 as SEHNR and CDR2 as FQNEAQ (reference sequence). This CDR3 is 15 amino acids long. CDR3 amino acids: CASSLWDKNTGELFF. The CDR3 bases are TGTGCCAGCAGCTTGTGGGACAAGAACACCGGGGAGCTGTTTTTT.

This chain connects TRBV15 to TRBJ2-2; TRBD1 might be the D (7 bases). Trimming removed 0 bases from V and 8 bases from J, with 16 bases in between. The germline CDR1 and CDR2 sequences are LNHNV and YYDKDF (reference sequence). The CDR3 totals 16 residues. The DNA of the CDR3 is TGTGCCACCAGCAGAGATGGTAACAGGGGAGGAGGGGAGCTGTTTTTT. Translated, it gives CATSRDGNRGGGELFF. Complete variable domain (other parts from reference TRBV15 and TRBJ2-2): DAMVIQNPRYQVTQFGKPVTLSCSQTLNHNVMYWYQQKSSQAPKLLFHYYDKDFNNEADTPDNFQSRRPNTSFCFLDIRSPGLGDTAMYLCATSRDGNRGGGELFFGEGSRLTVL.

The chain is built from TRBV10-3 and TRBJ2-3; D unresolved. Germline CDR1 ENHRY, CDR2 SYGVKD. With 0 bases removed from V and 3 bases from J, the gap between germline ends came to 7 bases. The CDR3 covers 14 residues. The CDR3 is CAISESRRTDTQYF. CDR3 in DNA: TGTGCCATCAGTGAGTCCCGGCGGACAGATACGCAGTATTTT.

V is TRBV18 and J is TRBJ2-5; D remains ambiguous. Trimming stripped 8 bases from V and 0 bases from J, with 4 bases between. The CDR3 is 11 residues long. CDR1 KGHSH and CDR2 LQKENI come from the germline V gene. CDR3 loop: CASLYQETQYF. Here the CDR3 DNA reads TGTGCCAGCCTATACCAAGAGACCCAGTACTTC.

Of note for this clone: One end of the junction does not line up with germline, which may come from a read error. J is TRBJ2-1 and V is TRBV19; 8 positions match TRBD2. There are 16 residues in the CDR3. Germline CDR1 and CDR2: LNHDA and SQIVND (reference sequence). The CDR3 region has the DNA TGTGCGAGTAACTACGGGGGCGGGAGGACCTACAATGAGCAGTTCTTC. Translation gives CASNYGGGRTYNEQFF.

V and J are TRBV9 and TRBJ2-3; no reliable D call. The length of the CDR3 is 16 residues. The germline V gene has CDR1 SGDLS and CDR2 YYNGEE. Trimming removed 0 bases at V and 6 bases at J, with 17 bases between. Written as DNA, the CDR3 is TGTGCCAGCAGCGTAGGGATACAGACGATCACGGATACGCAGTATTTT. It codes for CASSVGIQTITDTQYF. The entire variable domain, with the rest obtained from reference TRBV9 and TRBJ2-3, is as follows: DSGVTQTPKHLITATGQRVTLRCSPRSGDLSVYWYQQSLDQGLQFLIQYYNGEERAKGNILERFSAQQFPDLHSELNLSSLELGDSALYFCASSVGIQTITDTQYFGPGTRLTVL.

As for this clone: In the same sample, other DNA sequences code for this CDR3. V is TRBV7-9 and J is TRBJ1-5; D is ambiguous. CDR1 and CDR2 from the germline V gene are SEHNR and FQNEAQ (reference sequence). The V end lost 5 bases, the J end lost 1 base, and 6 bases lay between the germline ends. The CDR3 spans 13 residues. The CDR3 DNA reads as TGTGCCAGCAGCCTAGACAGCAATCAGCCCCAGCATTTT. Encoded protein: CASSLDSNQPQHF.

The chain has TRBV11-3 and TRBJ1-1; possible D gene TRBD1, 5 bases. Germline CDR1 SGHNT, CDR2 YENEEA. The CDR3 loop spans 14 amino acids. Between the trimmed V and J ends, which lost 2 bases and 11 bases, there was a span of 18 bases. CDR3 loop: CASSLPGCSSRAFF. For the CDR3, the DNA is TGTGCCAGCAGCTTACCAGGGTGTAGTAGCAGGGCTTTCTTT.